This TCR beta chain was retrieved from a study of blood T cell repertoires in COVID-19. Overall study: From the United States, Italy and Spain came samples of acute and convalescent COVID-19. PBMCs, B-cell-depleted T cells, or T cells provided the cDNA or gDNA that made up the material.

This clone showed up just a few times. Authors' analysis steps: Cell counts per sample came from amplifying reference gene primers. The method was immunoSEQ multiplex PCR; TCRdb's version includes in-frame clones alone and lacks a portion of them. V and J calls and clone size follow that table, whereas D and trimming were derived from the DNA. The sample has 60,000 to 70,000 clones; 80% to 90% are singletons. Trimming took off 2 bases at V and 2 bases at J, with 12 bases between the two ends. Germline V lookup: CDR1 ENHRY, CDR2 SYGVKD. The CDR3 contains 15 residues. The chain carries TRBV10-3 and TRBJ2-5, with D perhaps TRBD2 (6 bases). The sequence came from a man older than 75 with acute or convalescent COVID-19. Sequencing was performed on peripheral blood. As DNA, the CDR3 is TGTGCCATCAGTGAGGGGGGAGGCGGTCAAGAGACCCAGTACTTC. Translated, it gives CAISEGGGGQETQYF.